The clone carrying this T cell receptor beta chain was counted only a few times. The antigen is not known. This entry comes from a study of post-analysis software for immune sequencing data. General observations from the study: When compared against controls, multiple sclerosis patients showed significantly lower normalized Chao1 diversity.

Incorporated into the TCR beta cDNA libraries were unique molecular identifiers, which served to reduce PCR and sequencing biases. Each sample of about 0.95 to 10 million input T cells yielded about 500,000 cDNA molecules, so each molecule approximated one T cell. TCRdb re-called the PCR reads through MiXCR, storing one row per CDR3 protein. Found here are 350,000 to 450,000 distinct CDR3 sequences, 30% to 40% of them singletons; the top ten hold 7.6%. Sequencing was performed on blood. The receptor was isolated from a girl aged 2 to 9 with multiple sclerosis.

DNA of the CDR3: TGCAGCCTTGGACTAGCGGGGACAGATACGCAGTATTTT. This sequence encodes CSLGLAGTDTQYF. This rearrangement joins TRBV29-1 to TRBJ2-3, with 12 bases aligning to TRBD2. CDR3 length: 13 amino acids. Per the germline V gene, CDR1 is SQVTM and CDR2 is ANQGSEA. The ends lost 8 bases at V and 3 bases at J; junction bases unmatched: 3.